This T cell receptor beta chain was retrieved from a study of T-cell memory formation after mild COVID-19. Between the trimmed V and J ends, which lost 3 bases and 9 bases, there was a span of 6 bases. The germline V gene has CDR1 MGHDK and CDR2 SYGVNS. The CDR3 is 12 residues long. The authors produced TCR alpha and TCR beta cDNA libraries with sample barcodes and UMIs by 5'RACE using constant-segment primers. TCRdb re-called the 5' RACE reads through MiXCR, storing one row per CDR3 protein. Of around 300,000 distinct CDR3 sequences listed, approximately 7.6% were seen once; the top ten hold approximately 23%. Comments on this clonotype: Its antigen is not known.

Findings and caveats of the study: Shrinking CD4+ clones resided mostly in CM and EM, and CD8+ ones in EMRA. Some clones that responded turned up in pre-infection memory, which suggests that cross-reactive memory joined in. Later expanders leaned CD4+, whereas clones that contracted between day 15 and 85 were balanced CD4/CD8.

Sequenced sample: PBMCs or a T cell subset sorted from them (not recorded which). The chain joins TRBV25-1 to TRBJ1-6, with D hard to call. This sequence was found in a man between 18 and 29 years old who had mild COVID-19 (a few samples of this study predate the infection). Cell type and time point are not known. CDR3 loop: CASSDPSSPLHF. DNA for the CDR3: TGTGCCAGCAGTGATCCCTCTTCACCCCTCCACTTT.